This TCR beta chain was retrieved from a study of blood T cell repertoires in COVID-19. Background on the study: Sites across the United States, Italy and Spain contributed samples from acute and convalescent COVID-19.

Participants were aged roughly 18 to 89 years from more than 20 US areas. The study assigned cohorts using participant-reported clinical history. From germline, CDR1 is SGDLS and CDR2 YYNGEE. The CDR3 has 14 amino acids. V lost 0 bases to trimming and J lost 3 bases, with 9 bases between them. Source study methods: The assay estimated nucleated cells by amplifying reference gene primers. The data were produced by immunoSEQ multiplex PCR, yet TCRdb's version contains in-frame clones alone and is incomplete. The V and J calls and clone size are taken from that table; D and trimming were inferred from the DNA. Of fewer than 300,000 clones in the sample, 75% to 90% were seen once.

This chain links TRBV9 with TRBJ1-1; D is possibly TRBD1 (6 bases). The sample consisted of PBMCs or T cells enriched from blood (not recorded which). The TCR was taken from a woman in her thirties who had recovered from COVID-19. The CDR3 sequence: CASSVVNRDTEAFF. CDR3 coding DNA: TGTGCCAGCAGCGTAGTTAACAGGGACACTGAAGCTTTCTTT.